This TCR beta chain was recorded in a study of cytomegalovirus exposure and HLA in healthy donors. Across the study: A preliminary data release comprised around 85 million unique TCRs obtained from HLA-typed donors. General study results and limits: Among the sequence variants, a highly shared cluster was likely an artifact of sequencing. Solely CMV serostatus was available to characterize immune exposure.

Those who donated were healthy bone marrow donors. The PCR used 60 Vbeta and 13 Jbeta primers. Measured with immunoSEQ multiplex PCR; TCRdb has only the in-frame clones, and not every one. This table has about 180,000 clones, about 79% appearing once. V gave up 0 bases and J gave up 7 bases; unmatched junction bases: 7. The CDR3 covers 15 residues. CDR1 and CDR2 (germline): SGHRS, YFSETQ. Note on this clone: Antigen: not known.

The V call is TRBV5-1, the J call TRBJ2-7, with 10 bases identical to TRBD1. Sequenced material: PBMCs. The clonotype originates from a man younger than 30 in good health and CMV-seronegative. The CDR3 nucleotides read TGCGCCAGCAGCTTGGTCGGACAGGGGGTACGTGAGCAGTACTTC. Its translation is CASSLVGQGVREQYF. Together with reference TRBV5-1 and TRBJ2-7, the CDR3 gives the full variable domain: KAGVTQTPRYLIKTRGQQVTLSCSPISGHRSVSWYQQTPGQGLQFLFEYFSETQRNKGNFPGRFSGRQFSNSRSEMNVSTLELGDSALYLCASSLVGQGVREQYFGPGTRLTVT.